Shown below are 28 T cell receptor beta chains from a single sample sequenced in a study of identical twins. TCRdb redid the calling of the 5' RACE reads with MiXCR, one entry per CDR3 protein. In the table there are about 470,000 distinct CDR3 sequences, about 24% of which are singletons. These same data were also listed under a study on T cells expressing NK-cell markers.

The specimen was CD4+ T cells sorted from blood. Receptor source: a woman aged 18-30 years in good health.

The V gene is TRBV2, the J gene TRBJ2-2; D unclear. The V and J ends lost 8 bases and 5 bases respectively, with 12 bases between them. The CDR3 runs to 13 residues. The germline gives CDR1 SNHLY, CDR2 FYNNEI. The CDR3 nucleotides are TGTGCCAGCCGAAAAATCCTTACCGGGGAGCTGTTTTTT. Its translation is CASRKILTGELFF.

This chain uses TRBV12-3 or TRBV12-4 with TRBJ1-2, with 9 bases aligning to TRBD1. CDR3 size: 14 residues. After removal of 2 bases from V and 8 bases from J, the junction contained 6 bases not matched to a gene. CDR3 sequence: CASSLNRGPWGYTF. For the CDR3, the DNA is TGTGCCAGCAGTTTAAACAGGGGGCCTTGGGGCTACACCTTC.

The count of this clonotype is one. V and J are TRBV9 and TRBJ2-7; D is possibly TRBD1 (6 bases). Germline lookup yields CDR1 SGDLS and CDR2 YYNGEE. The length of the CDR3 is 16 residues. With 0 bases removed from V and 2 bases from J, the gap between germline ends came to 15 bases. The CDR3 DNA reads TGTGCCAGCAGCGTAGCGGCCGGGACATCGACCTACGAGCAGTACTTC. It translates to CASSVAAGTSTYEQYF.

The gene calls are TRBV7-6 and TRBJ2-7, with D uncertain. The germline V gene encodes CDR1 SGHVS and CDR2 FNYEAQ. The CDR3 extends over 13 amino acids. V dropped 1 base and J dropped 5 bases, with 9 bases sitting between them. The CDR3 is CASSLEVGDEQYF. The CDR3 bases are TGTGCCAGCAGCTTAGAGGTTGGGGACGAGCAGTACTTC.

This sequence joins TRBV21-1 and TRBJ2-1; the table's D call, TRBD2, was not checked against the DNA. TRBV21-1 is a recognized pseudogene. The CDR3 consists of 15 residues. CDR3 in amino acids: CASRGGLCSYNEQFF. DNA for the CDR3: TGTGCCAGCAGGGGGGGACTATGCTCCTACAATGAGCAGTTCTTC.

The table lists this clonotype with a few counts. The chain carries TRBV29-1 and TRBJ1-1, with a weak D call TRBD1 (5 bases). CDR1 SQVTM and CDR2 ANQGSEA come from the germline V gene. This CDR3 is 13 amino acids long. The CDR3 is CKVRGGSYTEAFF. In nucleotides, the CDR3 is TGCAAAGTACGCGGGGGGTCGTACACTGAAGCTTTCTTT.

The chain employs TRBV11-2 and TRBJ2-1, with unresolved D. The CDR3 covers 17 residues. The germline gives CDR1 SGHAT, CDR2 FQNNGV. The germline V and J ends were trimmed by 9 bases and 0 bases, with 21 bases remaining between them. The CDR3 reads CARSKGPKPRSYNEQFF. The CDR3 DNA follows: TGTGCCAGGTCGAAGGGTCCTAAACCCCGCTCCTACAATGAGCAGTTCTTC. The whole variable domain, filled in from reference TRBV11-2 and TRBJ2-1, reads EAGVAQSPRYKIIEKRQSVAFWCNPISGHATLYWYQQILGQGPKLLIQFQNNGVVDDSQLPKDRFSAERLKGVDSTLKIQPAKLEDSAVYLCARSKGPKPRSYNEQFFGPGTRLTVL.

This clonotype was found a few times. The chain carries TRBV5-1 and TRBJ2-5; 7 bases agree with TRBD1. Germline V CDR1 and CDR2: SGHRS, YFSETQ. This CDR3 has 16 residues. V shed 4 bases and J 1 base; nucleotides not matched to a gene: 10. CDR3 DNA sequence: TGCGCCAGCAGCACCCTGGTAGGGGGCTTCCAAGAGACCCAGTACTTC. Encoded protein: CASSTLVGGFQETQYF.

The chain employs TRBV27 and TRBJ2-7, with TRBD1 identical over 7 bases. Germline CDR1 reads MNHEY; CDR2 reads SMNVEV (reference sequence). CDR3 length: 15 residues. V trimming: 2 bases; J trimming: 11 bases; junction bases outside the gene matches: 15. The CDR3 region has the DNA TGTGCCAGCAGTTTACTCCCGGGGCAGGGGGTTGGCGAGTACTTC. Translation gives CASSLLPGQGVGEYF.

This clonotype was seen repeatedly, ten times or more. This chain connects TRBV4-3 to TRBJ2-5, with a tentative D call TRBD1 (5 bases). CDR1 is LGHNA, CDR2 YSLEER, per germline. The CDR3 loop spans 14 amino acids. With 0 bases removed from V and 3 bases from J, the gap between germline ends came to 8 bases. This CDR3 is CASSQDGREETQYF. For the CDR3, the DNA is TGCGCCAGCAGCCAAGATGGCAGGGAAGAGACCCAGTACTTC.

This sequence joins TRBV20-1 and TRBJ1-1, with D possibly TRBD1 on 5 matching bases. This CDR3 is built from 15 residues. Germline V gene sequence: CDR1 DFQATT, CDR2 SNEGSKA (reference sequence). V shed 1 base and J shed 0 bases, with 12 bases lying between them. The CDR3 DNA follows: TGCAGTGCTAGAGGTGCCGGGACCGTGAACACTGAAGCTTTCTTT. Translated: CSARGAGTVNTEAFF.

This clonotype occurred a few times. The chain recombines TRBV9 with TRBJ2-3, with TRBD2 as a possible D gene (6 bases). The germline V and J ends were trimmed by 0 bases and 1 base, with 9 bases remaining between them. CDR1 SGDLS and CDR2 YYNGEE come from the germline V gene. The CDR3 has 15 residues. CDR3 sequence reads: CASSVEGGRTDTQYF. The CDR3 region has the DNA TGTGCCAGCAGCGTAGAGGGAGGCCGCACAGATACGCAGTATTTT.

CDR3 DNA sequence: TGCAGTGCTAGAGATTCGGGATCCACCGGGGAGCTGTTTTTT. Translated: CSARDSGSTGELFF. The V call is TRBV20-1, the J call TRBJ2-2; tentatively, D is TRBD2 (5 bases). Trimming removed 0 bases from V and 4 bases from J, with 9 bases in between. The CDR3 length is 14 residues. CDR1 and CDR2 (germline): DFQATT, SNEGSKA (reference sequence).

This chain joins TRBV6-6 and TRBJ2-7; the D is unclear. CDR1 is MNHNY and CDR2 is SVGAGI in the germline V gene (reference sequence). The CDR3 covers 12 residues. V shed 4 bases and J shed 3 bases, with 7 bases lying between them. The CDR3 DNA reads TGTGCCAGCAGTTTTGAGTTCTACGAGCAGTACTTC. This gives the protein CASSFEFYEQYF.

This clonotype was detected only a few times. J is TRBJ2-7 and V is TRBV20-1; D remains ambiguous. Deletions cut 0 bases from V and 2 bases from J, with 11 bases between. The CDR3 runs to 14 residues. The germline CDR1 and CDR2 sequences are DFQATT and SNEGSKA (reference sequence). The chain's CDR3 is CSARDSTSTYEQYF. Written as DNA, the CDR3 is TGCAGTGCTAGAGATTCGACGTCCACCTACGAGCAGTACTTC.

This clonotype was picked up one time. The chain combines TRBV6-6 with TRBJ2-2; D unclear. Germline V lookup: CDR1 MNHNY, CDR2 SVGAGI (reference sequence). The CDR3 spans 11 residues. V gave up 8 bases and J gave up 7 bases, with 8 bases separating them. CDR3 nucleotide sequence: TGTGCCAGCGGCAGCGTCGGGGAGCTGTTTTTT. Encoded protein: CASGSVGELFF.

This clonotype came up a few times. The chain is built from TRBV12-3 or TRBV12-4 and TRBJ1-2; 7 nucleotides match TRBD1. Trimming took 3 bases from V and 8 from J; bases not matched to a gene: 9. This CDR3 contains 14 residues. Written as DNA, the CDR3 is TGTGCCAGCAGTTTTGACAGGGTCTTGACCGGCTACACCTTC. This codes for CASSFDRVLTGYTF.

The chain couples TRBV20-1 to TRBJ1-2; TRBD1 is a possible D gene (6 bases). CDR3 length equals 13 residues. Trimming cost V 3 bases and J 8 bases, with 16 bases left between them. CDR1 is DFQATT, CDR2 SNEGSKA, per germline (reference sequence). The CDR3 DNA sequence: TGCAGTGCTAGTCTTCCGGGGGCGGGAGGCTACACCTTC. Protein product: CSASLPGAGGYTF.

The J gene is TRBJ2-1, the V gene TRBV5-1, with 8 bases fitting TRBD1. CDR3 size: 15 residues. The germline V gene encodes CDR1 SGHRS and CDR2 YFSETQ. With V trimmed by 0 bases and J by 4 bases, 3 bases remained unmatched. The CDR3 region is CASSLGQGWYNEQFF. The CDR3 DNA reads TGCGCCAGCAGCTTGGGACAGGGGTGGTACAATGAGCAGTTCTTC.

This clonotype appeared many times. The V and J genes are TRBV5-1 and TRBJ2-5; D is unclear. There are 13 residues in the CDR3. Germline V gene sequence: CDR1 SGHRS, CDR2 YFSETQ. V shed 3 bases and J shed 4 bases, with 10 bases lying between them. Written as DNA, the CDR3 is TGCGCCAGCAGCTCTGGTCAACGAGAGACCCAGTACTTC. It codes for CASSSGQRETQYF.

This chain links TRBV20-1 with TRBJ1-1, with no clear D. Germline V lookup: CDR1 DFQATT, CDR2 SNEGSKA (reference sequence). The CDR3 sequence is 12 residues long. V was shortened by 4 bases and J by 1 base, with 7 bases between the two germline ends. CDR3 nucleotides: TGCAGTGCTACCTACAAGAACACTGAAGCTTTCTTT. Translation gives CSATYKNTEAFF.

The chain combines TRBV7-2 with TRBJ1-1; D perhaps matches TRBD1 (6 bases). CDR3 length: 14 residues. The germline V gene encodes CDR1 SGHTA and CDR2 FQGNSA. V was trimmed by 5 bases and J by 7 bases, leaving 17 bases between them. CDR3 DNA sequence: TGTGCCAGCAGCCGACAGGTGGAGGCCGGTGAAGCTTTCTTT. It is translated as CASSRQVEAGEAFF.

This clonotype was counted a few times. The genes are TRBV27 and TRBJ2-1, with 11 bases that match TRBD2. The CDR3 covers 19 residues. V lost 5 bases, J lost 7 bases, and 19 bases stayed unmatched. Germline CDR1 and CDR2: MNHEY and SMNVEV (reference sequence). The CDR3 nucleotides are TGTGCCAGCAGTGGCCGGTGGCTAGCGGGAGGTCCTTCGGGAAATGAGCAGTTCTTC. Protein sequence: CASSGRWLAGGPSGNEQFF.

In this sample, this clonotype turned up a few times. This chain connects TRBV3-1 to TRBJ2-5; D is perhaps TRBD1 or TRBD2 (5 bases each). The V end was cut by 1 base, the J end by 6 bases, with 12 bases between. The CDR3 totals 14 residues. In germline, CDR1 is LGHDT, CDR2 YNNKEL (reference sequence). The DNA of the CDR3 is TGTGCCAGCAGCCAAGGGGGGACCTATAAGACCCAGTACTTC. This gives the protein CASSQGGTYKTQYF.

The rearrangement joins TRBV29-1 to TRBJ2-1, with 8 bases matching TRBD2. J gave up 4 bases and V 5 bases, and 7 bases lay outside the gene matches. The V gene's germline CDR1 is SQVTM and CDR2 ANQGSEA. CDR3 length: 14 amino acids. The CDR3 coding sequence is TGCAGCGTTCTTGGTAGCGGGGCTTACAATGAGCAGTTCTTC. The encoded protein is CSVLGSGAYNEQFF.

The chain combines TRBV12-3 or TRBV12-4 with TRBJ2-2; possible D gene TRBD2, 6 bases. With 4 bases removed from V and 6 bases from J, the gap between germline ends came to 18 bases. The CDR3 consists of 16 residues. CDR3 in amino acids: CASSSRLGPTPGELFF. The DNA for the CDR3 is TGTGCCAGCAGTTCCAGACTAGGTCCTACCCCCGGGGAGCTGTTTTTT.

This rearrangement joins TRBV7-2 to TRBJ2-7; 11 bases agree with TRBD2. The CDR3 sequence is 14 residues long. The V gene's germline CDR1 is SGHTA and CDR2 FQGNSA. V was clipped by 6 bases and J by 7 bases; unmatched bases: 8. CDR3 bases: TGTGCCAGCAGTATTAGCGGGAGGGTACGGGAGCAGTACTTC. Its translation: CASSISGRVREQYF.

This clonotype was found a few times. This CDR3 is CASSVGGPGTDTQYF. CDR3 coding DNA: TGCGCCAGCAGTGTTGGGGGGCCCGGAACAGATACGCAGTATTTT. This rearrangement joins TRBV10-1 to TRBJ2-3; D could derive from TRBD1 or TRBD2 (6 bases each). CDR3 length: 15 amino acids. The V end was cut by 4 bases, the J end by 3 bases, with 14 bases between. Germline V gene sequence: CDR1 WNHNN, CDR2 SYGVQD (reference sequence).